This note documents a single T cell receptor (beta chain) sequence. What it binds is not known. Gene and germline names: mouse. The read comes to an end 1 residue before the CDR3 does, leaving the germline J gene to fill in the end. The time point was: mouse harvest day 14 after allogeneic transplant. The graft held 10^6 splenic CD5+ T cells and 10^7 T-cell-depleted bone marrow cells. This mouse GVHD model was MHC-mismatched B6 to BALB/c, profiled day 7 or 14. Trimming took 4 bases from V and 4 from J; bases not matched to a gene: 4. This CDR3 comprises 13 residues. Germline assignment: CDR1 FNHDT and CDR2 SITEND (reference sequence). Clones were sequenced by immunoSEQ multiplex PCR, and TCRdb holds only the in-frame ones, with some missing. This table holds roughly 2,000 clones, 40% to 60% found once. The data derive from a study of tissue T cells after allogeneic stem cell transplantation. Points from the study as a whole: The study did not identify alloreactive or antigen-specific tissue TCRs, and some clones might be persisting host cells. Shared clones across patients were few; motif clustering revealed tissue-specific shared signatures. Only a limited share of tissue TCRs appeared in blood or spleen.

This sequence joins TRBV19 and TRBJ2-7; 8 bases agree with TRBD2. This sequence was found in a female BALB/c mouse given C57BL/6 T cells with graft-versus-host disease after an allogeneic hematopoietic cell transplant. Specimen: lymph node tissue. The covered CDR3 bases are TGTGCCAGCAGTCTGGGGGGCTTTTATGAACAGTAC. This gives the protein CASSLGGFYEQY. The full CDR3 protein is CASSLGGFYEQYF.